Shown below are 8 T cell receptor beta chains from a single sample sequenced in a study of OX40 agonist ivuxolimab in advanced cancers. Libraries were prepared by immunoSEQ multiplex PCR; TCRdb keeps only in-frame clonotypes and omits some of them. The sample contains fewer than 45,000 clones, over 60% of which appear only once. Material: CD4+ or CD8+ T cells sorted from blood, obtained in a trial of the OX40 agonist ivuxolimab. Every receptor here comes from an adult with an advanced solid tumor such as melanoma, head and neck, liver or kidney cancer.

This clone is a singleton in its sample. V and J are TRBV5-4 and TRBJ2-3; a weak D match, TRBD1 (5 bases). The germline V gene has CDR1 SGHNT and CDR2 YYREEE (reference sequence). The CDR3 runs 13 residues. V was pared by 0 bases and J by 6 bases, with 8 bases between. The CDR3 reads CASSLAGRDTQYF. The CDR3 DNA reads TGTGCCAGCAGCTTGGCAGGGCGCGATACGCAGTATTTT.

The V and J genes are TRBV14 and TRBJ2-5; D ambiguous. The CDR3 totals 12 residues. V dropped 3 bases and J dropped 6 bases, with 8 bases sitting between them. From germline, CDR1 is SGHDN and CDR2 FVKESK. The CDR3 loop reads CASSQQTKTQYF. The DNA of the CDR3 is TGTGCCAGCAGCCAGCAAACAAAGACCCAGTACTTC.

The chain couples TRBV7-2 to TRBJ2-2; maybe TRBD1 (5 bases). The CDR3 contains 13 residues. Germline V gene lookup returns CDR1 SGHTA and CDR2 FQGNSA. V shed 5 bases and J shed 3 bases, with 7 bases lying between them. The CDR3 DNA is TGTGCCAGCAGCGCACAGGACACCGGGGAGCTGTTTTTT. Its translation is CASSAQDTGELFF.

In nucleotides, the CDR3 is TGCAGCTGCCCTGTAGGGAAGGGGAACTATGGCTACACCTTC. Protein product: CSCPVGKGNYGYTF. V usage is TRBV29-1 and J usage is TRBJ1-2; a possible D gene is TRBD1 (5 bases). Trimming pared 8 bases from V and 2 bases from J, leaving 18 bases between. The CDR3 has 14 amino acids. The germline gives CDR1 SQVTM, CDR2 ANQGSEA.

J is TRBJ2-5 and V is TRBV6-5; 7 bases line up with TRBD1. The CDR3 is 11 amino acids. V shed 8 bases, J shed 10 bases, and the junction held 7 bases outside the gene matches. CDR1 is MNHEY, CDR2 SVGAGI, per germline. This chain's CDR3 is CASGIQGSQYF. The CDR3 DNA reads TGTGCCAGCGGGATACAGGGGAGCCAGTACTTC.

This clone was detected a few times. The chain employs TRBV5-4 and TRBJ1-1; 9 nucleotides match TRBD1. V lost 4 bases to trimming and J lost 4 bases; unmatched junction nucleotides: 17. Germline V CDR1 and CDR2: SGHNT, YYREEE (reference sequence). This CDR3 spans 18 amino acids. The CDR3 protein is CASSLLDRGLGRVTEAFF. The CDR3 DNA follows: TGTGCCAGCAGCCTCCTTGACAGGGGGTTAGGAAGGGTCACTGAAGCTTTCTTT.

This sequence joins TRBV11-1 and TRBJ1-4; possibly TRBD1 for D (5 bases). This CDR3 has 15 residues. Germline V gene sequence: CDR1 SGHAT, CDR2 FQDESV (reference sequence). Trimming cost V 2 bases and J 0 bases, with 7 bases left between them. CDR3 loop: CASSLLTATNEKLFF. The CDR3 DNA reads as TGTGCCAGCAGCTTATTGACAGCAACTAATGAAAAACTGTTTTTT.

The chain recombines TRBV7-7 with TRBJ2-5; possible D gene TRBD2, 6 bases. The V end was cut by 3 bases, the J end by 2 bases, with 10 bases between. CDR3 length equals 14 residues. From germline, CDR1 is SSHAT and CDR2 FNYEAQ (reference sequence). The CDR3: CASSLGGRQETQYF. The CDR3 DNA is TGTGCCAGCAGCTTGGGGGGTCGGCAAGAGACCCAGTACTTC.